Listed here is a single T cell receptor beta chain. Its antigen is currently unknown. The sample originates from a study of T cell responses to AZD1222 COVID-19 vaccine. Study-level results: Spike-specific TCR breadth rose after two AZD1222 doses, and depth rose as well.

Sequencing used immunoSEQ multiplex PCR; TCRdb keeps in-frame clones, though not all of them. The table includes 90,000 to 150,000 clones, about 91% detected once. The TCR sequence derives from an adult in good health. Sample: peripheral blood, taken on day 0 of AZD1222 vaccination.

The CDR3 region is CASSIARDRGSDEQFF. The CDR3 coding sequence is TGTGCCAGTAGTATCGCCCGGGACAGGGGGTCAGATGAGCAGTTCTTC. The gene calls are TRBV19 and TRBJ2-1; 11 bases map to TRBD1. This CDR3 spans 16 amino acids. Germline V CDR1 and CDR2: LNHDA, SQIVND (reference sequence). The ends lost 3 bases at V and 8 bases at J; junction bases unmatched: 9. The variable domain in full, completed from reference TRBV19 and TRBJ2-1, reads DGGITQSPKYLFRKEGQNVTLSCEQNLNHDAMYWYRQDPGQGLRLIYYSQIVNDFQKGDIAEGYSVSREKKESFPLTVTSAQKNPTAFYLCASSIARDRGSDEQFFGPGTRLTVL.